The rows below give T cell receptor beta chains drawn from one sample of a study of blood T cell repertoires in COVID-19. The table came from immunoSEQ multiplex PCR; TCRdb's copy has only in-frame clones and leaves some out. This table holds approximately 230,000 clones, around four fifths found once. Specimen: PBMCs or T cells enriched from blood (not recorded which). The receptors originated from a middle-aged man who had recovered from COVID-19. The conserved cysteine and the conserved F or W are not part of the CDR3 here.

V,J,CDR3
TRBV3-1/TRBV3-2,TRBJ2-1,ASSLRLAGGLEQF
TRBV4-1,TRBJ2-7,ASSRTGSPYEQY
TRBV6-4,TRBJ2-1,ASSDSGGPDNEQF
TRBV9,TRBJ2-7,ASSAGQSHLSPSYEQY
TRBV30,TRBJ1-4,AWSFGQVNEKLF
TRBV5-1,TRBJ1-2,ASSLSATTPAYT
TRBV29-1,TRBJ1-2,SVSAGTGVSDYGYT
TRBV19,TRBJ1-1,ASSQQYPNTEAF
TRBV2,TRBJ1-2,ASSGSGYT
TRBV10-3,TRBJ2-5,AISPKWTSGTLQETQY
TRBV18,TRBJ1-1,ASSPDTEAF
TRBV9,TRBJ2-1,ASSARTSGGRRGSNEQF
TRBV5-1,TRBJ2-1,ASSGTTSSGQF
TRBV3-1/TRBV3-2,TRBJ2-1,ASSRQGAYNEQF
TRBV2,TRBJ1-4,ASSESGREKLF
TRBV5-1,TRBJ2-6,ASSLPSSGANVLT
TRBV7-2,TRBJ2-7,ASSFAIAGNYEQY
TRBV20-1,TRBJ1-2,SAVQDGYT
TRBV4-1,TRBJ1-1,ASSLQTGGVSEAF
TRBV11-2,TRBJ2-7,ASSPWPQGSNEQY
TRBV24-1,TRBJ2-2,ATNLAGGTGELF
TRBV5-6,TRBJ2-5,ASSLVSEETQY
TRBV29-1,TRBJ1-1,SARDSSLRAF
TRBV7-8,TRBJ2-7,ASSLGPARTYEQY
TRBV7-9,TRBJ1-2,ASSRDRGDYGYT
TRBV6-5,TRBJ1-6,ASSYSMADSPLH
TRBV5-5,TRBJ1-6,ASSLAVLSSLSPLH
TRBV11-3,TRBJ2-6,ASSLDGGTGGSGANVLT
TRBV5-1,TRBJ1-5,ASSLAGDDQPQH
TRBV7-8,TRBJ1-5,ASSSAGAGSNQPQH
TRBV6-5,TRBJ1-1,ASAFDRGGTEAF
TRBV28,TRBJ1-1,ASSFPGLERAF
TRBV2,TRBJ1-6,ASRKGQGASGSPLH
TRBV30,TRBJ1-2,AWSVTGWSGYT
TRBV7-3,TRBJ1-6,ASSRGQINSPLH
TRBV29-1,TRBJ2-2,SVEGGTGELF
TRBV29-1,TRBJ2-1,SSAVSTADNEQF
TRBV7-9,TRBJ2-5,ASSWGTLETQY
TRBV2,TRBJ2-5,ASKRTGEETQY
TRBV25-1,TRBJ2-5,ASIRAGQETQY
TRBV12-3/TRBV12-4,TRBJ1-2,ASRVGGYT
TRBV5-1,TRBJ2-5,ASSETSGSQETQY
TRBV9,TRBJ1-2,ASSPSPAAGGNYGYT
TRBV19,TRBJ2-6,ASSVIGANVLT
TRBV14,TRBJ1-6,ASSNRGRYNSPLH
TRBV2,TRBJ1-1,ASSEAPEGSGEAF
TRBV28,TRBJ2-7,ASSSTGSEQY
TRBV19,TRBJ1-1,ASSIRAGWTEAF
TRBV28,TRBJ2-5,ASSLRGGGASKTQY
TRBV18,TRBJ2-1,ASSADGQGRF
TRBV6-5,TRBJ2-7,ASSYSYRGSYEQY
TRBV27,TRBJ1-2,ASSFRPPEGRGYT
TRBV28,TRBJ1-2,ASNRPGNGNYGYT
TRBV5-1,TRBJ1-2,ASSLRGWGYT
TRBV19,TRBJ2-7,ASTARDTSYEQY
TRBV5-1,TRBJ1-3,ASSSQGAGNTIY
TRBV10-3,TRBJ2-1,AISESRDRNEQF
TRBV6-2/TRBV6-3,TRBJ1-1,ASSLQFLNTEAF
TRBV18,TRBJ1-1,ASSQLTYTEAF
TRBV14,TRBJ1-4,ASSHRSRTGGVNEKLF